Listed here is a single T cell receptor (beta chain). Its specificity is not known. Between the trimmed V and J ends, which lost 6 bases and 0 bases, there was a span of 11 bases. This CDR3 has 14 amino acids. Germline V CDR1 and CDR2: MNHEY, SMNVEV (reference sequence). Using immunoSEQ multiplex PCR, the repertoire was profiled, and TCRdb retains in-frame clones only, with some absent. The sample holds tens of thousands of clones; roughly 90% are singletons and the top ten take roughly 4.2%. The source of the sample is a study of T cell responses to AZD1222 COVID-19 vaccine. Study-wide results and caveats: Spike-specific TCR breadth and depth grew following two AZD1222 doses.

The sequences come from peripheral blood, collected on day 0 of AZD1222 vaccination. The receptor's source is an adult in good health. V usage is TRBV27 and J usage is TRBJ1-2, with D possibly TRBD1 on 6 matching bases. CDR3 amino acids: CASSPGVANYGYTF. CDR3 coding DNA: TGTGCCAGCAGCCCAGGGGTGGCTAACTATGGCTACACCTTC.